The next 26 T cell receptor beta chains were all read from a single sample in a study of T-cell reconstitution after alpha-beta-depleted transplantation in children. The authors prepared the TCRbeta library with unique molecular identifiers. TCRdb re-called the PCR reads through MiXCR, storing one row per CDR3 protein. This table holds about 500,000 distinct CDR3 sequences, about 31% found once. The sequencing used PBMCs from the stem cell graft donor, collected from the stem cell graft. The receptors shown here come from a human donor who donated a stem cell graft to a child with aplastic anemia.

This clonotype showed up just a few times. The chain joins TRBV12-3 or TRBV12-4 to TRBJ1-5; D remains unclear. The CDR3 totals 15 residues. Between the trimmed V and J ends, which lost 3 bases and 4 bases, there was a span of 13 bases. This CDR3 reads CASSFSGEKNQPQHF. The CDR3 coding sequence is TGTGCCAGCAGTTTTTCCGGGGAGAAAAATCAGCCCCAGCATTTT.

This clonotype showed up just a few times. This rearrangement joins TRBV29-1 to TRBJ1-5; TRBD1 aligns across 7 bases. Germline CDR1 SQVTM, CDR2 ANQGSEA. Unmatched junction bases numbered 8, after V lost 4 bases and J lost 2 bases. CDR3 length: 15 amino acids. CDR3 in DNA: TGCAGCGTTGTATCAGGGGGGCGGGGCAATCAGCCCCAGCATTTT. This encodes CSVVSGGRGNQPQHF.

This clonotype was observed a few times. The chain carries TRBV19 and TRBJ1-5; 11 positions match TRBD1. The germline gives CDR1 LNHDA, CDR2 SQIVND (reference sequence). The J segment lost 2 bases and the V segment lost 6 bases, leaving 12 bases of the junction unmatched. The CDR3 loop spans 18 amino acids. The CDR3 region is CASRGTGGSSLGNQPQHF. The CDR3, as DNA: TGTGCCAGTAGAGGGACAGGGGGAAGCTCACTCGGCAATCAGCCCCAGCATTTT.

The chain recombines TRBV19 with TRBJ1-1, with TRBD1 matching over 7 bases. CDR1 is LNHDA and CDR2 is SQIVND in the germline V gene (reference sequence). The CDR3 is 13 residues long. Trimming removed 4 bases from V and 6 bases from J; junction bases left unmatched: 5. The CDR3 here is CASSRGTDAEAFF. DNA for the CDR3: TGTGCCAGTAGTAGAGGGACAGACGCTGAAGCTTTCTTT.

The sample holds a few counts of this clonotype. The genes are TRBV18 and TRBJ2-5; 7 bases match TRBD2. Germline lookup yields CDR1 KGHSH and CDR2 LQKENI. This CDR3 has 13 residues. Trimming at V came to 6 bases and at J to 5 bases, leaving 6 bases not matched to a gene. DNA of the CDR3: TGTGCCAGCTCGAACCGGGAGGTGGAGACCCAGTACTTC. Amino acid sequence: CASSNREVETQYF.

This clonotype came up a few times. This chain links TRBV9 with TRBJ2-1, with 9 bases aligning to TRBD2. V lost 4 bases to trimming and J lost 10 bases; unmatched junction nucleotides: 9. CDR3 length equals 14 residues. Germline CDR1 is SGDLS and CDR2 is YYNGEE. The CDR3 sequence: CASSPGTSTREQFF. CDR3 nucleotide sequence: TGTGCCAGCAGCCCCGGGACTAGCACTAGGGAGCAGTTCTTC.

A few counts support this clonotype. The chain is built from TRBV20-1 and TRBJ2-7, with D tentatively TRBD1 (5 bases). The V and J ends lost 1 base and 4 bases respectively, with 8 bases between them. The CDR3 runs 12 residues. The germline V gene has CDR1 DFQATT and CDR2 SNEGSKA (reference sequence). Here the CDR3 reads CSARGDSYEQYF. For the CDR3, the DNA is TGCAGTGCTAGAGGAGACAGTTACGAGCAGTACTTC.

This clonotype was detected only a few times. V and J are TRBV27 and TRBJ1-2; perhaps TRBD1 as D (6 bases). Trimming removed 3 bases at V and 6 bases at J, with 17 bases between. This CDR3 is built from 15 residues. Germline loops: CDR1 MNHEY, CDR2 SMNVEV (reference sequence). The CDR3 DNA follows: TGTGCCAGCAGTTTTCGGAACAGGGCCGCTAATGGCTACACCTTC. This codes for CASSFRNRAANGYTF.

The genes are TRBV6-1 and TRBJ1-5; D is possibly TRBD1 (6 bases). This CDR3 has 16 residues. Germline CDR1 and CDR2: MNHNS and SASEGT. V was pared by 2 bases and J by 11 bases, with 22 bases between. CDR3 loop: CASSESLQGKRQTQHF. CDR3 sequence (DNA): TGTGCCAGCAGTGAAAGTCTTCAGGGGAAGAGGCAGACCCAGCATTTT.

The CDR3 loop reads CASSFPGMGNTEAFF. For the CDR3, the DNA is TGTGCCAGCAGCTTTCCAGGGATGGGGAACACTGAAGCTTTCTTT. V is TRBV11-3 and J is TRBJ1-1; possibly TRBD1 for D (5 bases). Trimming shortened V by 3 bases and J by 1 base, and 12 bases separated the two germline ends. CDR1 SGHNT and CDR2 YENEEA come from the germline V gene. This CDR3 has 15 residues.

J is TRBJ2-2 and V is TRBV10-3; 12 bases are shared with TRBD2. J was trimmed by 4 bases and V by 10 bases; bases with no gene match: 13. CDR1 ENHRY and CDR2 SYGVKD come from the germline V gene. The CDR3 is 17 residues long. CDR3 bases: TGTGCCACTCGCCCTAGCGGGAGGGCCGGCGTCACCGGGGAGCTGTTTTTT. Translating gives CATRPSGRAGVTGELFF.

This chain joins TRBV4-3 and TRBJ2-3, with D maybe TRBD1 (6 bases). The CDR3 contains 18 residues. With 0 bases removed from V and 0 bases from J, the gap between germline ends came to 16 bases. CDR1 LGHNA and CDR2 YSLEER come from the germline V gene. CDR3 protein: CASSQDIWDTLSTDTQYF. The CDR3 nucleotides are TGCGCCAGCAGCCAAGATATATGGGACACCCTGAGCACAGATACGCAGTATTTT.

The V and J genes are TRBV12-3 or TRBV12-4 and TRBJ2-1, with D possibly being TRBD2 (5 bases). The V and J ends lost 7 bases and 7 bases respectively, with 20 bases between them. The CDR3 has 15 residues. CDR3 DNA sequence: TGTGCCAGCAACCGCGGAGGTGTTTTAAGGAATGAGCAGTTCTTC. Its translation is CASNRGGVLRNEQFF.

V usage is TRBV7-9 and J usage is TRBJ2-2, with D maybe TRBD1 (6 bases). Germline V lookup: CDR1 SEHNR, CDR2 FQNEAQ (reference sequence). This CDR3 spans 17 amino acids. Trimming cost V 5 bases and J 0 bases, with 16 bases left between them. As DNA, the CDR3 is TGTGCCAGCAGCATTACGTACGGGACACCGAACACCGGGGAGCTGTTTTTT. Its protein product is CASSITYGTPNTGELFF.

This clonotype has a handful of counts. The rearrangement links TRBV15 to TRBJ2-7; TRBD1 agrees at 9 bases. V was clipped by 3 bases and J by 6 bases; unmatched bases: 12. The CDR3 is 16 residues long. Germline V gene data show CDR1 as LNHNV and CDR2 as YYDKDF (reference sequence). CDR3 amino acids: CATSSEGQGKLGEQYV. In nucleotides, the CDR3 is TGTGCCACCAGCAGTGAGGGACAGGGAAAATTGGGCGAGCAGTACGTC.

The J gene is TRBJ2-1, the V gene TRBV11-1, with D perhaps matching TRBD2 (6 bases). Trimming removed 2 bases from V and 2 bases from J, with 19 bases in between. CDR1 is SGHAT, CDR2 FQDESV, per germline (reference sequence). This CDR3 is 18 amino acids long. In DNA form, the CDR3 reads TGTGCCAGCAGCTTATACGGGGGAGGTCCTAAGGCCTACAATGAGCAGTTCTTC. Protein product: CASSLYGGGPKAYNEQFF. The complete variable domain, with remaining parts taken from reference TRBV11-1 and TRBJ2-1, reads EAEVAQSPRYKITEKSQAVAFWCDPISGHATLYWYRQILGQGPELLVQFQDESVVDDSQLPKDRFSAERLKGVDSTLKIQPAELGDSAMYLCASSLYGGGPKAYNEQFFGPGTRLTVL.

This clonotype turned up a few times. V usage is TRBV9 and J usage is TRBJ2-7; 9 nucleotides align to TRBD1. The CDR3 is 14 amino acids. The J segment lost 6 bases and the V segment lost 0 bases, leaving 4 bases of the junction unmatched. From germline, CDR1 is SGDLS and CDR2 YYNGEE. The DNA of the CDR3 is TGTGCCAGCAGCGTAGAGGGGACAGGGCTCGAGCAGTACTTC. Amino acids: CASSVEGTGLEQYF.

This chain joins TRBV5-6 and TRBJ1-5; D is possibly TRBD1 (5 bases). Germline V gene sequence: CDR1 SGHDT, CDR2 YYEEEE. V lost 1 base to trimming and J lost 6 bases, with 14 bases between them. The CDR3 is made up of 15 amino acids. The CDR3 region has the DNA TGTGCCAGCAGCTTGCGCAGGGTACAGAGTCAGCCCCAGCATTTT. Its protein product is CASSLRRVQSQPQHF.

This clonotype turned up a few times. The CDR3: CASTPDSAINNEQFF. CDR3 DNA: TGTGCCAGCACCCCTGATAGCGCTATAAATAATGAGCAGTTCTTC. The chain uses TRBV12-3 or TRBV12-4 and TRBJ2-1, with D perhaps TRBD2 (5 bases). Deletions cut 7 bases from V and 7 bases from J, with 20 bases between. There are 15 residues in the CDR3.

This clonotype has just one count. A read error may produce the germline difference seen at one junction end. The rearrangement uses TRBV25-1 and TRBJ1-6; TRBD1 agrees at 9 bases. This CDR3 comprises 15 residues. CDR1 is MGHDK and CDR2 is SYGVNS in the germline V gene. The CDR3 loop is CASSVAGTGNSSLHF. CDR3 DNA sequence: TGTGCCAGCAGTGTAGCCGGGACAGGGAATTCATCCCTCCACTTT. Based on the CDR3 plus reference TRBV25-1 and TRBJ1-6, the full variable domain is EADIYQTPRYLVIGTGKKITLECSQTMGHDKMYWYQQDPGMELHLIHYSYGVNSTEKGDLSSESTVSRIRTEHFPLTLESARPSHTSQYLCASSVAGTGNSSLHFGNGTRLTVT.

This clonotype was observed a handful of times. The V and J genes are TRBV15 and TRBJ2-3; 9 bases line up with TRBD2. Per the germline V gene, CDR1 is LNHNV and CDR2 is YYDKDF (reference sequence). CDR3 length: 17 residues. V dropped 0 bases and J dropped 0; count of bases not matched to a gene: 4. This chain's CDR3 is CATSRDLLAGSTDTQYF. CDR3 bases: TGTGCCACCAGCAGAGATCTCCTAGCGGGGAGCACAGATACGCAGTATTTT.

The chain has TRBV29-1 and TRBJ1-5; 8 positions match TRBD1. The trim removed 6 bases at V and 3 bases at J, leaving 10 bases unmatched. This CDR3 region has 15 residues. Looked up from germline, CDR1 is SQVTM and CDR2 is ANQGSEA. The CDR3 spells CSVSGQGGYNQPQHF. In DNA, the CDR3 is TGCAGCGTCTCCGGACAGGGCGGATACAATCAGCCCCAGCATTTT.

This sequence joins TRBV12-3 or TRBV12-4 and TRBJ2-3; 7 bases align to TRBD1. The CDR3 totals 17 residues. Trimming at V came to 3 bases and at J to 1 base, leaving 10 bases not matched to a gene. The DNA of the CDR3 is TGTGCCAGCAGTTTTCCACAGGGGCGGATAGGCACAGATACGCAGTATTTT. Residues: CASSFPQGRIGTDTQYF.

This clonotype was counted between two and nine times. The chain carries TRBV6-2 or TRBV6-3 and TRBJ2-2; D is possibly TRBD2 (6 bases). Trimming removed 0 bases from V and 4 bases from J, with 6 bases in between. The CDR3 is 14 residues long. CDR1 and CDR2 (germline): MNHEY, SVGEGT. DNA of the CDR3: TGTGCCAGCAGTTACTCGACTAGCACCGGGGAGCTGTTTTTT. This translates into CASSYSTSTGELFF.

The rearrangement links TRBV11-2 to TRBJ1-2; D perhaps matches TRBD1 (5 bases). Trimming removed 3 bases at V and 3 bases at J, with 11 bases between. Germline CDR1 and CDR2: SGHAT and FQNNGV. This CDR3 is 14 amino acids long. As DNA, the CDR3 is TGTGCCAGCAGCTTCCTGGACATTGACTATGGCTACACCTTC. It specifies CASSFLDIDYGYTF.

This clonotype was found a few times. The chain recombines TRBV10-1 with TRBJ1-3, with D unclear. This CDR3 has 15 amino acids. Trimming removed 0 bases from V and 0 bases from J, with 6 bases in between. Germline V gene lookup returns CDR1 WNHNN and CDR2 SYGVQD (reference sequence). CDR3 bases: TGCGCCAGCAGTGAGTCTGGATCCTCTGGAAACACCATATATTTT. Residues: CASSESGSSGNTIYF.